The text below deals with one TCR beta chain. The antigen remains undetermined. The junction had 16 bases not matched to a gene; V was cut back by 8 bases and J by 3 bases. The CDR3 runs to 17 residues. This sample is part of a study of resident and recirculating memory T cells in vitiligo. Across the study: Shave-biopsy epidermis from lesional and nonlesional skin was sequenced alongside PBMCs. Study-wide findings and caveats: Sequences differed between biopsy sites and patients, suggesting private specificity. No unique dominant TCR clone was found in vitiligo lesions.

Assay: immunoSEQ multiplex PCR; the TCRdb copy retains only in-frame clones and omits some. The sample includes about 76,000 clones, 90% to 95% of them seen just once. This chain joins TRBV23-1 and TRBJ2-5, with TRBD2 matching 9 bases. TRBV23-1 is given ORF status, its function remaining uncertain. The sequenced sample consisted of blood. The TCR originated in a male donor with vitiligo. Written as DNA, the CDR3 is TGCGCCAGCCCGGCGGGGGGACTAGCAGATTCCGAAGAGACCCAGTACTTC. Its translation: CASPAGGLADSEETQYF.